The text below deals with one T cell receptor beta chain. It lacks a known antigen. Base qualities were left out, and no much larger clone turns up one base away. These data come from a study of chemoradiotherapy in HPV16-positive cancers (dated 2022 in TCRdb). A note on the overall study: Functional T-cell assays on cells from two HPV16-positive patients defined candidate HPV-specific T-cell clones and common TCR motifs. The candidate HPV-specific TCRs and motifs were then tracked in TCR repertoires from 86 patients with HPV-related cancers. The study set out to ask whether T-cell immunity against the HPV oncoproteins E6 and E7 changes over the course of chemoradiotherapy and whether that immunity affects survival.

Results and caveats for the whole study, not just this receptor: The functional definition of HPV-specific T cells was derived from only a couple of HPV16-positive patients, and the survival association was reported for HPV16-positive patients. Expansion of candidate HPV-specific clones and E7-related TCR motifs was observed in the tumor microenvironment during treatment, whereas no such expansion was observed for non-HPV-specific T cells. Among HPV16-positive patients, expansion of HPV-responsive T cells during chemoradiotherapy was associated with better recurrence-free survival.

Repertoires were sampled multiple times during chemoradiotherapy, which allowed clonal expansion in the tumor microenvironment to be followed. The library was made by the immunoSEQ multiplex PCR assay. TCRdb stores this immuneACCESS table with in-frame sequences only. Part of the clones is absent; in the studies checked, under half of the shortfall reflects unresolved V genes, and no reason is known for the rest. This sample gives under 70,000 clones in total; about 88% of them show up just once. The top ten hold roughly 3.5% of the sample. Via the germline V gene, CDR1 is SGHTA and CDR2 FQGNSA. Spanning cysteine to phenylalanine, the CDR3 consists of 15 amino acids. Only the CDR3 part of the read is kept: 45 bases, read in frame from the first base. Trimming costs V 1 base and J 3 bases, and their ends lie 9 bases apart.

The sample consisted of blood, taken from a patient who underwent chemoradiotherapy. This receptor was obtained from a human donor with HPV-associated anogenital cancer. The chain is encoded by TRBV7-2 joined to TRBJ2-2, with the D segment identity uncertain. For the CDR3, the sequence is CASSLGTQYTGELFF. The nucleotide sequence is given as TGTGCCAGCAGCTTAGGTACTCAATACACCGGGGAGCTGTTTTTT.